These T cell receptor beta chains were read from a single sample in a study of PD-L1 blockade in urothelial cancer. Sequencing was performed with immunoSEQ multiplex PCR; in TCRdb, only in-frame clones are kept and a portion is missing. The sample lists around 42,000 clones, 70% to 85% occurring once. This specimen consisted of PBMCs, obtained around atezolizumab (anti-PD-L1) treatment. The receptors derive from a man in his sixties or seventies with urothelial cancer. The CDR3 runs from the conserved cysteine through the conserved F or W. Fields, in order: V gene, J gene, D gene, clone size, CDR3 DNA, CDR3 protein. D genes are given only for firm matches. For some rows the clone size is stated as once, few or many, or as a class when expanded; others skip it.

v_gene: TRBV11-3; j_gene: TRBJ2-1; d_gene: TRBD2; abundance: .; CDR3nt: TGTGCCAGCAGCTCCCGGACTAGCGGGCTTGAGCAGTTCTTC; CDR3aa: CASSSRTSGLEQFF
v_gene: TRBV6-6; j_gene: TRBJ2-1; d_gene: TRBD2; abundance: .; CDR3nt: TGTGCCAGCAGTTCGGGAGGGGAGGGCGATGAGCAGTTCTTC; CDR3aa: CASSSGGEGDEQFF
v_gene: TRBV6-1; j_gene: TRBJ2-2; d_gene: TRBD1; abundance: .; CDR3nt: TGTGCCAGCAGCTTTGACAGGGGACCCGGGGAGCTGTTTTTT; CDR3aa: CASSFDRGPGELFF
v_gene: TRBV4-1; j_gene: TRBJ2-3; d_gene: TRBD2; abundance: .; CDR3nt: TGCGCCAGCAGCCAAACTAGCGCTACTAGCACAGATACGCAGTATTTT; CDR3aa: CASSQTSATSTDTQYF
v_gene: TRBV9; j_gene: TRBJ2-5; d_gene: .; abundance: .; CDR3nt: TGTGCCAGCAGCGTACAGGGGGGTACGGGACGACAAGAGACCCAGTACTTC; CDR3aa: CASSVQGGTGRQETQYF
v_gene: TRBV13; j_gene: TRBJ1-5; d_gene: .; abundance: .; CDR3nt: TGTGCCAGCAGCTTAGGCAGAAATAGCAATCAGCCCCAGCATTTT; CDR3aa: CASSLGRNSNQPQHF
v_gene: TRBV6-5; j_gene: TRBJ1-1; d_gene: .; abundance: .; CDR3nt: TGTGCCAGCAGTCCCAAAATGGAAACGGGTTTTGAAGCTTTCTTT; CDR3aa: CASSPKMETGFEAFF
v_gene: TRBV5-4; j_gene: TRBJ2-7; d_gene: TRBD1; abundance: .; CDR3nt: TGTGCCAGCAGCCCCGGGACAGGTAACTACGAGCAGTACTTC; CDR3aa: CASSPGTGNYEQYF
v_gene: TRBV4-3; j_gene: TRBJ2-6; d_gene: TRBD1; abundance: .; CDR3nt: TGCGCCAGCAGCCGCGACAGGGGATCTGGGGCCAACGTCCTGACTTTC; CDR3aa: CASSRDRGSGANVLTF
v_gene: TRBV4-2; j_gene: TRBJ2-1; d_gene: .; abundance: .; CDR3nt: TGTGCCAGCAGCCAAGAAACCGGGTACCACTACAATGAGCAGTTCTTC; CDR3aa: CASSQETGYHYNEQFF
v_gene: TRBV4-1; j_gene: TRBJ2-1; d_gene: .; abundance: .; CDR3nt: TGCGCCAGCAGCCAAGATGTGACAGGCGGCGAGCAGTTCTTC; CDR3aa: CASSQDVTGGEQFF
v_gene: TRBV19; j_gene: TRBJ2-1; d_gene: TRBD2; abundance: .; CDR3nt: TGTGCCAGTAGTACCCCGACTAGCGGGAGGGACTACAATGAGCAGTTCTTC; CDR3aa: CASSTPTSGRDYNEQFF
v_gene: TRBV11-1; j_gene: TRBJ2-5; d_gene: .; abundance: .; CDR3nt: TGTGCCAGCAGCTTTATCGGGGAACAAGAGACCCAGTACTTC; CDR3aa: CASSFIGEQETQYF
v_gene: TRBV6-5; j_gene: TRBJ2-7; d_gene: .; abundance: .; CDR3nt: TGTGCCAGCAGCCAAATCTACGAGCAGTACTTC; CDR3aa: CASSQIYEQYF
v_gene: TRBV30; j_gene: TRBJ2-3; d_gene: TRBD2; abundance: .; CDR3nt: TGTGCCTGGAGTGCCCGAGCCGGGACTAGCGAGCGCACAGATACGCAGTATTTT; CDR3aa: CAWSARAGTSERTDTQYF
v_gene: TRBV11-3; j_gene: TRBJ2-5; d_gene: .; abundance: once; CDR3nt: TGTGCCAGCAGCTTGGGTGGCCAGCGGGACAAAGAGACCCAGTACTTC; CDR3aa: CASSLGGQRDKETQYF
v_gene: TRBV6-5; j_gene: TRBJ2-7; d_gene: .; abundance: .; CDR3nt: TGTGCCAGCACCACGCGGGGCCCGACCTACGAGCAGTACTTC; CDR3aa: CASTTRGPTYEQYF
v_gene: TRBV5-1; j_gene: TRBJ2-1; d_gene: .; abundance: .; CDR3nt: TGCGCCAGCAGCTTGGAGTCGGGAGCGGTCTACAATGAGCAGTTCTTC; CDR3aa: CASSLESGAVYNEQFF
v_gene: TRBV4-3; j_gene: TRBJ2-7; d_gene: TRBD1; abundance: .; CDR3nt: TGCGCCAGCAGCCAAGCCCTGGCAGGGGGCGGCGAGCAGTACTTC; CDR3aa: CASSQALAGGGEQYF
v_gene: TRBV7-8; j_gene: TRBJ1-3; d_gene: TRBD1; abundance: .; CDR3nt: TGTGCCAGCAGCTTGGCCGTAGACAGGGGCTCTGGAAACACCATATATTTT; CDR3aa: CASSLAVDRGSGNTIYF